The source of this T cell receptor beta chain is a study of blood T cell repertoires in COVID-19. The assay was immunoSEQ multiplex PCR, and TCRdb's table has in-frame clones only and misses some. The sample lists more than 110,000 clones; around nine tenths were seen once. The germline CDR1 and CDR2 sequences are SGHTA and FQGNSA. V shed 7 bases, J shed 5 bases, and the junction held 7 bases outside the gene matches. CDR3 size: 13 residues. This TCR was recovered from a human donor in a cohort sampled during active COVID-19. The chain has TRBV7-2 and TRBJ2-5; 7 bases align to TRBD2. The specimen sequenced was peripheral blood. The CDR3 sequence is CASTNRGVETQYF. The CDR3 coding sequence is TGTGCCAGCACAAACCGGGGGGTGGAGACCCAGTACTTC.